This T cell receptor beta chain was recorded in a study of spatial heterogeneity in lung cancer. Via MiXCR, TCRdb re-called the 5' RACE reads, giving one row per CDR3 protein. In the table there are 6,000 to 8,000 distinct CDR3 sequences, more than 7.5% of which are singletons. The time point here: sample taken at primary tumor resection. The approximately 70 donors had untreated early-stage non-small cell lung cancer. V gave up 6 bases and J gave up 3 bases; unmatched junction bases: 7. Germline CDR1 reads SQVTM; CDR2 reads ANQGSEA. The length of the CDR3 is 15 residues. This TCR was sampled from a male donor with early-stage non-small cell lung cancer. This chain connects TRBV29-1 to TRBJ2-1, with 11 bases lining up with TRBD1. Sequencing was performed on normal lung tissue next to the tumor, taken at surgery. The CDR3 region is CSVQPGQGGYNEQFF. CDR3 DNA: TGCAGCGTGCAACCGGGACAGGGGGGCTACAATGAGCAGTTCTTC.